The 30 T cell receptor beta chains given below trace back to one sample, sequenced in a study of blood T cell repertoires in COVID-19. Clones were read by immunoSEQ multiplex PCR, and TCRdb kept only the in-frame ones, dropping some. The sample yields 200,000 to 250,000 clones, under 90% seen once. Sequenced: PBMCs or T cells enriched from blood (not recorded which). All receptors derive from a man aged 55 to 69 who had recovered from COVID-19.

The V gene is TRBV6-5, the J gene TRBJ1-4; tentatively, D is TRBD1 (6 bases). Per the germline V gene, CDR1 is MNHEY and CDR2 is SVGAGI. This CDR3 has 15 amino acids. Trimming stripped 6 bases from V and 6 bases from J, with 17 bases between. This CDR3 is CASSDDPGGDEKLFF. The CDR3 DNA is TGTGCCAGCAGCGACGACCCTGGGGGCGATGAAAAACTGTTTTTT.

The rearrangement uses TRBV5-8 and TRBJ1-1, with 8 bases fitting TRBD1. V lost 0 bases and J lost 12; bases outside the gene matches: 7. Germline loops: CDR1 SGHTS, CDR2 YDEGEE. The CDR3 consists of 13 residues. The CDR3, as DNA: TGTGCCAGCAGCTTGGGACAGGGGATGCGGACTTTCTTT. This translates into CASSLGQGMRTFF.

V and J are TRBV7-9 and TRBJ1-1; weak D call: TRBD1 (5 bases). Trimming pared 4 bases from V and 4 bases from J, leaving 16 bases between. CDR1 and CDR2 (germline): SEHNR, FQNEAQ (reference sequence). This CDR3 region has 15 residues. CDR3 loop: CASSSSGNQGTEAFF. The CDR3 DNA reads TGTGCCAGCAGCTCCTCAGGGAATCAGGGCACTGAAGCTTTCTTT. The full variable domain, in which reference TRBV7-9 and TRBJ1-1 provide the parts outside the CDR3, is DTGVSQNPRHKITKRGQNVTFRCDPISEHNRLYWYRQTLGQGPEFLTYFQNEAQLEKSRLLSDRFSAERPKGSFSTLEIQRTEQGDSAMYLCASSSSGNQGTEAFFGQGTRLTVV.

The rearrangement uses TRBV9 and TRBJ2-3, with 12 nucleotides matching TRBD2. This CDR3 is 15 amino acids long. Trimming cost V 3 bases and J 7 bases; bases outside gene matches: 6. Per the germline V gene, CDR1 is SGDLS and CDR2 is YYNGEE. In nucleotides, the CDR3 is TGTGCCAGCAGCGGGACTAGCGGGACTTCAAATACGCAGTATTTT. Protein: CASSGTSGTSNTQYF.

This clone was picked up one time. The chain uses TRBV4-2 and TRBJ1-4; D ambiguous. Between the trimmed V and J ends, which lost 2 bases and 0 bases, there was a span of 10 bases. This CDR3 comprises 16 residues. Per germline, CDR1 LGHNA and CDR2 YNFKEQ. CDR3 coding DNA: TGTGCCAGCAGCCAACGAGCGGCTTCAACTAATGAAAAACTGTTTTTT. Its translation is CASSQRAASTNEKLFF.

The genes are TRBV12-3 or TRBV12-4 and TRBJ1-1; 8 bases agree with TRBD1. The CDR3 consists of 13 residues. J gave up 6 bases and V 3 bases, and 3 bases lay outside the gene matches. Here the CDR3 reads CASSFRQGSEAFF. The DNA of the CDR3 is TGTGCCAGCAGTTTTAGACAGGGGTCTGAAGCTTTCTTT.

The chain links TRBV3-1 (or the pseudogene TRBV3-2) to TRBJ1-2; weak D call: TRBD1 (5 bases). CDR1 LGHDT and CDR2 YNNKEL come from the germline V gene (reference sequence). Trimming took off 6 bases at V and 4 bases at J, with 21 bases between the two ends. CDR3 length equals 16 residues. Here the CDR3 DNA reads TGTGCCAGCAGACAATTCAATGACAGATCCACCTATGGCTACACCTTC. It yields the protein CASRQFNDRSTYGYTF.

The CDR3 spells CASSLWDSVGDEQFF. In nucleotides, the CDR3 is TGTGCCAGCAGCTTGTGGGACTCTGTCGGAGATGAGCAGTTCTTC. The chain couples TRBV7-9 to TRBJ2-1, with TRBD2 as a possible D gene (6 bases). CDR1 SEHNR and CDR2 FQNEAQ come from the germline V gene (reference sequence). V shed 3 bases and J shed 8 bases, with 17 bases lying between them. This CDR3 comprises 15 residues.

The chain couples TRBV6-5 to TRBJ1-1, with D tentatively TRBD1 (6 bases). The germline V and J ends were trimmed by 2 bases and 7 bases, with 14 bases remaining between them. Germline V lookup: CDR1 MNHEY, CDR2 SVGAGI. This CDR3 has 14 residues. The CDR3 DNA sequence: TGTGCCAGCAGTTACGAGATTTCAGGGGTTGAAGCTTTCTTT. Translated: CASSYEISGVEAFF.

The rearrangement uses TRBV19 and TRBJ1-2, with 10 positions matching TRBD1. The V and J ends lost 1 base and 8 bases, in that order; junction bases with no gene match: 4. The CDR3 spans 14 residues. Per germline, CDR1 LNHDA and CDR2 SQIVND (reference sequence). The CDR3 loop is CASSIAGTGVGYTF. CDR3 coding DNA: TGTGCCAGTAGTATAGCCGGGACAGGGGTCGGCTACACCTTC.

The V and J genes are TRBV6-6 and TRBJ1-2; D remains ambiguous. V lost 5 bases, J lost 3 bases, and 10 bases lay in between. The CDR3 extends over 13 amino acids. The germline gives CDR1 MNHNY, CDR2 SVGAGI (reference sequence). CDR3 protein: CASSPERDYGYTF. The CDR3 DNA is TGTGCCAGCAGTCCAGAGAGGGACTATGGCTACACCTTC.

The chain carries TRBV14 and TRBJ2-2, with D maybe TRBD1 (5 bases). Germline V gene data show CDR1 as SGHDN and CDR2 as FVKESK. CDR3 length: 13 residues. The germline V and J ends were trimmed by 5 bases and 2 bases, with 6 bases remaining between them. The CDR3 protein is CASSRTNTGELFF. CDR3 sequence (DNA): TGTGCCAGCAGCAGGACAAACACCGGGGAGCTGTTTTTT.

This chain joins TRBV5-1 and TRBJ1-2; D call uncertain. V was clipped by 4 bases and J by 7 bases, with 14 bases between them. The germline V gene has CDR1 SGHRS and CDR2 YFSETQ. CDR3 size: 13 residues. The CDR3 spells CASSEGGFGGYTF. The DNA of the CDR3 is TGCGCCAGCAGCGAGGGTGGGTTCGGTGGCTACACCTTC.

The chain links TRBV6-2 or TRBV6-3 to TRBJ1-1, with D possibly being TRBD1 (5 bases). V lost 4 bases to trimming and J lost 8 bases, with 14 bases between them. CDR1 and CDR2 (germline): MNHEY, SVGEGT. The CDR3 runs 13 residues. The CDR3 loop is CASSFTGRKEAFF. CDR3 sequence (DNA): TGTGCCAGCAGTTTCACAGGACGGAAGGAAGCTTTCTTT.

This rearrangement joins TRBV14 to TRBJ1-1; D uncertain. This CDR3 contains 12 residues. CDR1 is SGHDN, CDR2 FVKESK, per germline. V gave up 4 bases and J gave up 7 bases, with 10 bases separating them. The CDR3 nucleotides are TGTGCCAGCAGCCGACAAAGGTTTGAAGCTTTCTTT. Amino acids: CASSRQRFEAFF.

This chain links TRBV7-2 with TRBJ1-1, with 9 bases lining up with TRBD1. Trimming cost V 4 bases and J 5 bases; bases outside gene matches: 11. CDR3 size: 16 residues. CDR1 and CDR2 (germline): SGHTA, FQGNSA. The CDR3 DNA follows: TGTGCCAGCAGCTATACAGCCGGGACAGGGAATACTGAAGCTTTCTTT. Amino acid sequence: CASSYTAGTGNTEAFF.

The V call is TRBV6-6, the J call TRBJ1-1, with D perhaps matching TRBD1 (6 bases). CDR3 size: 14 residues. Trimming stripped 6 bases from V and 2 bases from J, with 13 bases between. Germline V gives CDR1 MNHNY, CDR2 SVGAGI (reference sequence). CDR3 in amino acids: CASRLRDTNTEAFF. In DNA, the CDR3 is TGTGCCAGCAGGCTCCGGGACACCAACACTGAAGCTTTCTTT.

This chain links TRBV3-1 (or the pseudogene TRBV3-2) with TRBJ1-2; D may be TRBD1 (5 bases). V lost 2 bases to trimming and J lost 0 bases, with 10 bases between them. The CDR3 totals 15 residues. CDR1 and CDR2 (germline): LGHDT, YNNKEL (reference sequence). DNA of the CDR3: TGTGCCAGCAGCCAATCGACAGATGCTAACTATGGCTACACCTTC. Encoded protein: CASSQSTDANYGYTF.

The V call is TRBV2, the J call TRBJ2-7, with 12 bases fitting TRBD1. CDR1 is SNHLY, CDR2 FYNNEI, per germline. The CDR3 sequence is 17 residues long. After removal of 7 bases from V and 3 bases from J, the junction contained 13 bases not matched to a gene. CDR3 protein: CASNGPGTGGEFYEQYF. For the CDR3, the DNA is TGTGCCAGCAACGGTCCCGGGACAGGGGGCGAGTTCTACGAGCAGTACTTC. The full variable domain, with the rest looked up from reference TRBV2 and TRBJ2-7, is EPEVTQTPSHQVTQMGQEVILRCVPISNHLYFYWYRQILGQKVEFLVSFYNNEISEKSEIFDDQFSVERPDGSNFTLKIRSTKLEDSAMYFCASNGPGTGGEFYEQYFGPGTRLTVT.

The chain joins TRBV29-1 to TRBJ2-3; 8 nucleotides align to TRBD1. The CDR3 is 13 residues long. From germline, CDR1 is SQVTM and CDR2 ANQGSEA. Losses at the gene ends were 7 bases for V and 4 bases for J; bases not matched to a gene: 7. The CDR3 spells CSDDRGGADTQYF. CDR3 nucleotide sequence: TGCAGCGACGACAGGGGCGGGGCAGATACGCAGTATTTT.

Points on this clone: Different DNA sequences within this sample yield the same CDR3. V is TRBV12-3 or TRBV12-4 and J is TRBJ1-3, with D uncertain. The V end lost 1 base, the J end lost 8 bases, and 6 bases lay between the germline ends. The length of the CDR3 is 12 residues. The CDR3 loop is CASSLGGDTIYF. The CDR3 nucleotides are TGTGCCAGCAGTTTAGGCGGGGACACCATATATTTT.

The chain is built from TRBV18 and TRBJ1-1; D remains unclear. Germline CDR1 reads KGHSH; CDR2 reads LQKENI. Trimming removed 4 bases at V and 3 bases at J, with 15 bases between. This CDR3 spans 15 amino acids. CDR3 in amino acids: CASSREVVYDTEAFF. The CDR3 DNA follows: TGTGCCAGCTCACGGGAGGTGGTATACGACACTGAAGCTTTCTTT.

The V gene is TRBV6-5, the J gene TRBJ2-5; a weak D match, TRBD2 (5 bases). Trimming left V 5 bases short and J 4 bases short, with 17 bases between. The germline V gene encodes CDR1 MNHEY and CDR2 SVGAGI. The CDR3 length is 15 residues. The CDR3 nucleotides are TGTGCCAGCAGTACCGGACCGGGTCGGGGAGAGACCCAGTACTTC. This encodes CASSTGPGRGETQYF.

This chain links TRBV19 with TRBJ2-1, with 7 bases that match TRBD2. Germline values: CDR1 LNHDA, CDR2 SQIVND (reference sequence). This CDR3 contains 16 residues. V lost 0 bases and J lost 3; bases outside the gene matches: 5. CDR3 sequence reads: CASSIEGGVSYNEQFF. The CDR3 region has the DNA TGTGCCAGTAGTATAGAGGGAGGGGTCAGCTACAATGAGCAGTTCTTC.

V and J are TRBV15 and TRBJ2-7; 7 bases line up with TRBD2. Germline values: CDR1 LNHNV, CDR2 YYDKDF (reference sequence). After removal of 3 bases from V and 2 bases from J, the junction contained 4 bases not matched to a gene. The CDR3 sequence is 14 residues long. CDR3 bases: TGTGCCACCAGCAGGGGGGGGATCCCCTACGAGCAGTACTTC. Translating it yields CATSRGGIPYEQYF. The complete variable domain, with remaining parts taken from reference TRBV15 and TRBJ2-7, reads DAMVIQNPRYQVTQFGKPVTLSCSQTLNHNVMYWYQQKSSQAPKLLFHYYDKDFNNEADTPDNFQSRRPNTSFCFLDIRSPGLGDTAMYLCATSRGGIPYEQYFGPGTRLTVT.

CDR3 loop: CASSYSWTGFTGELFF. CDR3 nucleotide sequence: TGTGCCAGCAGTTATTCCTGGACAGGGTTCACCGGGGAGCTGTTTTTT. The chain couples TRBV6-5 to TRBJ2-2, with 8 bases that match TRBD1. Per the germline V gene, CDR1 is MNHEY and CDR2 is SVGAGI. The CDR3 covers 16 residues. After removal of 3 bases from V and 4 bases from J, the junction contained 7 bases not matched to a gene.

V is TRBV7-2 and J is TRBJ2-1, with D maybe TRBD2 (5 bases). The CDR3 loop spans 15 amino acids. Per the germline V gene, CDR1 is SGHTA and CDR2 is FQGNSA. V dropped 8 bases and J dropped 4 bases, with 18 bases sitting between them. CDR3 loop: CASWENSRPYNEQFF. The CDR3 DNA is TGTGCCAGCTGGGAGAATTCCAGGCCATACAATGAGCAGTTCTTC.

The chain is built from TRBV27 and TRBJ1-6; D ambiguous. In germline, CDR1 is MNHEY, CDR2 SMNVEV (reference sequence). This CDR3 contains 13 residues. V gave up 3 bases and J gave up 8 bases, with 8 bases separating them. This CDR3 reads CASSFWTDSPLHF. The CDR3 DNA follows: TGTGCCAGCAGTTTCTGGACTGATTCACCCCTCCACTTT.

This clone was recorded once. The chain couples TRBV5-8 to TRBJ1-1; no clear D gene. Looked up from germline, CDR1 is SGHTS and CDR2 is YDEGEE. The V gene lost 4 bases and the J gene lost 4 bases, with 11 bases spanning the gap. The CDR3 runs to 13 residues. CDR3 nucleotide sequence: TGTGCCAGCAGCAATCTTGTTAGCACTGAAGCTTTCTTT. Amino acid sequence: CASSNLVSTEAFF.

The chain is built from TRBV5-8 and TRBJ1-1; no definite D call. Germline CDR1 is SGHTS and CDR2 is YDEGEE. This CDR3 comprises 14 residues. Trimming took 0 bases from V and 1 from J, leaving 7 bases between them. CDR3 nucleotide sequence: TGTGCCAGCAGCTTGGGGCGGGGGAACACTGAAGCTTTCTTT. It is translated as CASSLGRGNTEAFF.